This T cell receptor beta chain came from a study of blood T cell repertoires in COVID-19. On the study more broadly: PBMCs, B-cell-depleted T cells, or T cells provided the cDNA or gDNA that made up the material.

Trimming at V came to 2 bases and at J to 8 bases, leaving 0 bases not matched to a gene. The germline V gene has CDR1 KGHSH and CDR2 LQKENI. CDR3 length equals 13 residues. In the original workflow: Reference gene primer amplification in the assay estimated nucleated cell counts. Generated by immunoSEQ multiplex PCR, the TCRdb table keeps only in-frame clones and is missing some. Clone size and V and J calls were adopted from that table, with D and trimming inferred from the DNA. The data contain under 350,000 clones, approximately 90% of them singletons. Seattle-derived patients entered the study during active infection and were followed longitudinally.

The specimen was peripheral blood. The chain recombines TRBV18 with TRBJ1-1; TRBD1 agrees at 12 bases. The clonotype was recovered from a woman aged 30 to 39 with COVID-19, enrolled during active disease. The chain's CDR3 is CASSPGTGGEAFF. The DNA for the CDR3 is TGTGCCAGCTCACCAGGGACAGGGGGCGAAGCTTTCTTT.